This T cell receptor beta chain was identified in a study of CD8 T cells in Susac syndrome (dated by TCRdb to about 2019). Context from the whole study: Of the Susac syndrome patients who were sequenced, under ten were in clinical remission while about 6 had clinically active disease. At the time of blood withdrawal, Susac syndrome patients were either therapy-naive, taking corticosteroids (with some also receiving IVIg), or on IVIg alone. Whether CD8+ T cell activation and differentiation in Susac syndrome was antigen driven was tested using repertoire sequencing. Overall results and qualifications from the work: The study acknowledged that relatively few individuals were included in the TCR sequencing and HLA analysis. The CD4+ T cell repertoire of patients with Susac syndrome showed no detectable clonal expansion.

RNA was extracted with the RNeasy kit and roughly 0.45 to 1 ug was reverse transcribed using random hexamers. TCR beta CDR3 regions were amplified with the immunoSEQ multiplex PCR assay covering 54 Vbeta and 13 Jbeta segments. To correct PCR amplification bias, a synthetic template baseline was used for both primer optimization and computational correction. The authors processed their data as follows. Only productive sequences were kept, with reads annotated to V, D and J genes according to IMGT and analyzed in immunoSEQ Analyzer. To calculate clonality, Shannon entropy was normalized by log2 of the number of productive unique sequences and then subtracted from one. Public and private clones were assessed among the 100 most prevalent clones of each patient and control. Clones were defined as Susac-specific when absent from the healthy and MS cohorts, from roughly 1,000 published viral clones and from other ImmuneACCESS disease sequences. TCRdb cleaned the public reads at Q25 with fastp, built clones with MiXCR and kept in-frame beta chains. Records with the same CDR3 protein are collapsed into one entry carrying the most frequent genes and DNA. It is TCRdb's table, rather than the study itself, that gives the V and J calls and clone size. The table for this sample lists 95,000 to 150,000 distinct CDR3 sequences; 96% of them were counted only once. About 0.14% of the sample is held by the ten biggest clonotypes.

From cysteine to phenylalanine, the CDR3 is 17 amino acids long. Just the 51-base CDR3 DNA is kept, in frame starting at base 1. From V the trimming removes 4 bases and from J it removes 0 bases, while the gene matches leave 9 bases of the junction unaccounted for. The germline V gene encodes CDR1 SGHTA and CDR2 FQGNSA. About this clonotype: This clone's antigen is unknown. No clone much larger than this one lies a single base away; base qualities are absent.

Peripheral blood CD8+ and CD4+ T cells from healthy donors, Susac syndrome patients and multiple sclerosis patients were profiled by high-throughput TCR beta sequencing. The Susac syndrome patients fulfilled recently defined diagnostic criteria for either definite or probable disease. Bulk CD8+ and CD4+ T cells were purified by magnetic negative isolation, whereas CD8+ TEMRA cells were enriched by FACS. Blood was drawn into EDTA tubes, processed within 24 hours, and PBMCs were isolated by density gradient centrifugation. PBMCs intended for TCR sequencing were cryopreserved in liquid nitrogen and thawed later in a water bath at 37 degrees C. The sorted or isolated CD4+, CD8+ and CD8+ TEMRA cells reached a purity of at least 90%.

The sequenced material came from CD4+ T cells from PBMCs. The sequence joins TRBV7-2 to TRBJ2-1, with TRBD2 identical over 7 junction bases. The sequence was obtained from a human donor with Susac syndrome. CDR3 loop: CASSSRLAQSSYNEQFF. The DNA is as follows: TGTGCCAGCAGCTCTCGACTAGCCCAGAGCTCCTACAATGAGCAGTTCTTC.